This T cell receptor beta chain was observed in a study of CD8 T cells in ankylosing spondylitis. This clonotype was detected many times. Germline V CDR1 and CDR2: SGHTA, FQGNSA. The CDR3 totals 14 residues. The germline V and J ends were trimmed by 5 bases and 2 bases, with 13 bases remaining between them. TCRdb fed the 5' RACE reads into MiXCR, producing one record per CDR3 protein. The sample lists about 24,000 distinct CDR3 sequences; over 10% were seen once. This rearrangement joins TRBV7-2 to TRBJ2-7; the D gene is possibly TRBD2 (6 bases). This TCR was sampled from a male donor with ankylosing spondylitis or in good health (not recorded which). The sequenced sample consisted of blood. This chain's CDR3 is CASSVRAGPYEQYV. The CDR3 DNA sequence: TGTGCCAGCAGCGTTAGGGCGGGGCCCTACGAGCAGTACGTC.